This entry is about one T cell receptor beta chain. The data belong to a study of identical twins. TCRdb reprocessed the 5' RACE reads via MiXCR and lists one record per CDR3 protein. Altogether 230,000 or so distinct CDR3 sequences are present, approximately 8.3% being singletons, with the ten largest covering less than 4%. Trimming pared 6 bases from V and 3 bases from J, leaving 12 bases between. Germline lookup yields CDR1 MGHDK and CDR2 SYGVNS. The CDR3 loop spans 13 amino acids. This sample was also put to use in a study of yellow fever vaccine responses in identical twins.

The chain is built from TRBV25-1 and TRBJ2-7, with unresolved D. Source material: CD8+ T cells sorted from blood. The clonotype was recovered from a young woman in good health. DNA of the CDR3: TGTGCCAGCAGGGGATCTACCGTCTACGAGCAGTACTTC. This encodes CASRGSTVYEQYF.